Listed here are 9 T cell receptor beta chains from one sample, sequenced in a study of T cells in Graves' hyperthyroidism and ophthalmopathy. TCR beta CDR3 regions were amplified from RNA transcripts. First-round RT-PCR of the TCR CDR3 relied on the HTBI primer set. MiXCR, applied by TCRdb to the multiplex PCR reads, yields one record per CDR3 protein. Seen here are roughly 640,000 distinct CDR3 sequences, 15% to 20% observed once, and the top ten hold around 3.5%. Sequences were obtained from blood. The receptors stem from a woman aged 40 to 50 with Graves' ophthalmopathy.

This clonotype appeared many times. The chain joins TRBV11-2 to TRBJ2-7; D is possibly TRBD1 (5 bases). The V end lost 1 base, the J end lost 0 bases, and 16 bases lay between the germline ends. Germline assignment: CDR1 SGHAT and CDR2 FQNNGV. The CDR3 loop spans 17 amino acids. The chain's CDR3 is CASSLVLIGHSSYEQYF. The CDR3 DNA is TGTGCCAGCAGCTTAGTGCTGATCGGACACAGCTCCTACGAGCAGTACTTC.

The chain is built from TRBV20-1 and TRBJ1-2, with 10 positions matching TRBD1. This CDR3 contains 16 residues. V shed 1 base and J 3 bases; nucleotides not matched to a gene: 8. Germline V lookup: CDR1 DFQATT, CDR2 SNEGSKA (reference sequence). CDR3 residues: CSARGTGQGRDYGYTF. Written as DNA, the CDR3 is TGCAGTGCTAGAGGGACGGGACAGGGGAGAGACTATGGCTACACCTTC.

This clonotype came up many times. The CDR3 protein is CAWSLGLSGANVLTF. In nucleotides, the CDR3 is TGTGCCTGGAGTTTAGGACTCTCTGGGGCCAACGTCCTGACTTTC. V gene TRBV30 combines with J gene TRBJ2-6; TRBD2 is a possible D gene (5 bases). Trimming cost V 2 bases and J 0 bases, with 8 bases left between them. CDR3 length equals 15 residues. Germline V gene data show CDR1 as GTSNPN and CDR2 as SVGIG (reference sequence).

This clonotype appeared a few times. V is TRBV6-1 and J is TRBJ2-7; tentatively, D is TRBD1 or TRBD2 (5 bases each). Germline V gene sequence: CDR1 MNHNS, CDR2 SASEGT. V was clipped by 2 bases and J by 9 bases, with 14 bases between them. The CDR3 is 13 residues long. The CDR3 DNA reads as TGTGCCAGCAGTGAATTCAGGGCCGGGGCGCAGTACTTC. It is translated as CASSEFRAGAQYF.

This clonotype was recorded many times. The chain employs TRBV20-1 and TRBJ1-5, with D maybe TRBD1 (6 bases). CDR1 is DFQATT and CDR2 is SNEGSKA in the germline V gene (reference sequence). V lost 3 bases, J lost 0 bases, and 12 bases lay in between. The CDR3 consists of 15 residues. CDR3 amino acids: CSASADRPSNQPQHF. For the CDR3, the DNA is TGCAGTGCTAGCGCGGACAGACCTAGCAATCAGCCCCAGCATTTT.

This clonotype has ten or more counts. The CDR3 DNA reads TGTGCCAGCAGCCTGACAGGGGTAAATTCACCCCTCCACTTT. This sequence encodes CASSLTGVNSPLHF. The chain combines TRBV3-1 with TRBJ1-6; TRBD1 matches at 8 bases. The CDR3 loop spans 14 amino acids. V lost 4 bases, J lost 7 bases, and 3 bases stayed unmatched. CDR1 and CDR2 (germline): LGHDT, YNNKEL (reference sequence).

This sequence joins TRBV20-1 and TRBJ2-7; no clear D gene. The V end was cut by 4 bases, the J end by 0 bases, with 16 bases between. The CDR3 has 15 amino acids. CDR1 and CDR2 from the germline V gene are DFQATT and SNEGSKA (reference sequence). CDR3 region: CSATGADHYSYEQYF. The CDR3 DNA follows: TGCAGTGCTACCGGTGCAGACCACTACTCCTACGAGCAGTACTTC.

Many counts were recorded for this clonotype. V and J are TRBV28 and TRBJ1-2; 8 nucleotides agree with TRBD1. The germline V gene has CDR1 MDHEN and CDR2 SYDVKM. Germline trimming cut 6 bases from V and 8 bases from J; bases unmatched to any gene: 11. CDR3 length equals 14 residues. DNA of the CDR3: TGTGCCAGCAGGGTGACAGGGGAAGGTAGAGGCTACACCTTC. Translated: CASRVTGEGRGYTF.

The chain uses TRBV12-3 or TRBV12-4 and TRBJ1-5; 8 bases align to TRBD1. V trimming: 2 bases; J trimming: 5 bases; junction bases outside the gene matches: 5. The CDR3 is made up of 15 amino acids. CDR3 DNA sequence: TGTGCCAGCAGTTTACAGGGGGCGGGTGATCAGCCCCAGCATTTT. The encoded protein is CASSLQGAGDQPQHF.